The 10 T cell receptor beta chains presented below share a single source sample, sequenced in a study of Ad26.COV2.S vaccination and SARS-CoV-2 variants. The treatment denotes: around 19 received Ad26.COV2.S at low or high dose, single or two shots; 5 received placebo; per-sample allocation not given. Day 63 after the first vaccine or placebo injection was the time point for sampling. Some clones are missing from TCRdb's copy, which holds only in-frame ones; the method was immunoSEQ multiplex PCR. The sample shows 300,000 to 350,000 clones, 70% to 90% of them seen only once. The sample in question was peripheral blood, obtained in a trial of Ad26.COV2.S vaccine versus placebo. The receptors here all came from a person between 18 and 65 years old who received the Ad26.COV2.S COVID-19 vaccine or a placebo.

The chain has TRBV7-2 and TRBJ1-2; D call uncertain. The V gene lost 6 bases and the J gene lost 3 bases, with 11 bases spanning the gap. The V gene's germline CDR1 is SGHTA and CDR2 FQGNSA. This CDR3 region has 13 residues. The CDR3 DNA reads TGTGCCAGCAGACAGACGGGGTACTATGGCTACACCTTC. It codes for CASRQTGYYGYTF.

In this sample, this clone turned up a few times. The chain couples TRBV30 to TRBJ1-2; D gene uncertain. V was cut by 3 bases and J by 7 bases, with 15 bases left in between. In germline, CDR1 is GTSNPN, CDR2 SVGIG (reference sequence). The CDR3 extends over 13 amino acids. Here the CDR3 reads CAWRALKGGGYTF. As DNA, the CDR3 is TGTGCCTGGAGGGCCCTGAAGGGAGGTGGCTACACCTTC.

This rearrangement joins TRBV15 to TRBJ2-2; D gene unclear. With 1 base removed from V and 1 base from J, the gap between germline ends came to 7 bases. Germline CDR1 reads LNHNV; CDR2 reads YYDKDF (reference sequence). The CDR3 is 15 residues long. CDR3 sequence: CATSRGDKNTGELFF. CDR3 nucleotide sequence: TGTGCCACCAGCAGAGGAGACAAGAACACCGGGGAGCTGTTTTTT.

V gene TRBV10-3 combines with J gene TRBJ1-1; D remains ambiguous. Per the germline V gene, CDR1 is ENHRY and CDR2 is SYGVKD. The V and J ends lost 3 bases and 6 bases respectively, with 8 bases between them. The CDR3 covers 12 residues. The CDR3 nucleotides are TGTGCCATCAGTGAAGGCTGGGCTGAAGCTTTCTTT. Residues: CAISEGWAEAFF.

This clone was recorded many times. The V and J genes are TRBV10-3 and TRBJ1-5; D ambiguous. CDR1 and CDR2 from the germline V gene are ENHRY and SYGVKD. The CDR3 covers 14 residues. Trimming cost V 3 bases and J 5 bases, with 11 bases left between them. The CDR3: CAISEGTVYQPQHF. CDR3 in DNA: TGTGCCATCAGTGAAGGTACAGTGTATCAGCCCCAGCATTTT.

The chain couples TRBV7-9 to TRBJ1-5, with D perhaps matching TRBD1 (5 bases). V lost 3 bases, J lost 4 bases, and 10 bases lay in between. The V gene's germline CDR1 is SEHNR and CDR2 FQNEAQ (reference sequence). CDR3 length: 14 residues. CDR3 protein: CASSLSGGNQPQHF. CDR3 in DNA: TGTGCCAGCAGCTTGTCTGGGGGGAATCAGCCCCAGCATTTT.

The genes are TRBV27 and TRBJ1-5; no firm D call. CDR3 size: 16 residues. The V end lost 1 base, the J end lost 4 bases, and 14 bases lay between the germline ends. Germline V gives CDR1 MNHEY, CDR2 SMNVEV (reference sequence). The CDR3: CASSLYYHSGNQPQHF. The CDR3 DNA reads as TGTGCCAGCAGTTTATACTATCACAGCGGGAATCAGCCCCAGCATTTT.

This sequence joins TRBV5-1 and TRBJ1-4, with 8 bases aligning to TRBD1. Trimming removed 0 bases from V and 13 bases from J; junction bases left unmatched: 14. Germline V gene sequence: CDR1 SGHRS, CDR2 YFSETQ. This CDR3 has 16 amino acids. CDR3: CASSLGSTGGSRGLFF. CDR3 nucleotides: TGCGCCAGCAGCTTGGGAAGCACAGGGGGATCGCGTGGACTGTTTTTT. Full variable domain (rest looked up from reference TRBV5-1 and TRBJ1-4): KAGVTQTPRYLIKTRGQQVTLSCSPISGHRSVSWYQQTPGQGLQFLFEYFSETQRNKGNFPGRFSGRQFSNSRSEMNVSTLELGDSALYLCASSLGSTGGSRGLFFGSGTQLSVL.

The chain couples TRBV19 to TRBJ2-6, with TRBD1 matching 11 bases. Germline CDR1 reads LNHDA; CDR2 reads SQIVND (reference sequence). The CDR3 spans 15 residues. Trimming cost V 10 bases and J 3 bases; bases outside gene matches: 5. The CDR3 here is CATRTGGFGANVLTF. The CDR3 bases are TGTGCCACCAGGACAGGGGGCTTTGGGGCCAACGTCCTGACTTTC.

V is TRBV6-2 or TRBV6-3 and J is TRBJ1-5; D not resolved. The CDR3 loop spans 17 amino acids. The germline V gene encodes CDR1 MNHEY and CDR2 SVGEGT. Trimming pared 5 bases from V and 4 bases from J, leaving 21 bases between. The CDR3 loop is CASSRVRWSTLNQPQHF. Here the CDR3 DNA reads TGTGCCAGCAGTCGGGTAAGGTGGTCAACCTTAAATCAGCCCCAGCATTTT.